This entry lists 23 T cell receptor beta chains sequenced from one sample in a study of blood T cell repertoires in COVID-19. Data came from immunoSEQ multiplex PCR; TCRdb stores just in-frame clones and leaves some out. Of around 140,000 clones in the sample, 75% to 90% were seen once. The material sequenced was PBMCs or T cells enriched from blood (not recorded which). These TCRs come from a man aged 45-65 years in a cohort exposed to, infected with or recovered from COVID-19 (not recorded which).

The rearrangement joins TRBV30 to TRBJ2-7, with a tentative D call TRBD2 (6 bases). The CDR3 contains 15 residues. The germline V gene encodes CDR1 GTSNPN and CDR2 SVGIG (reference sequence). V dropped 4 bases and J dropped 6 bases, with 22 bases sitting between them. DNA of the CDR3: TGTGCCTGGACCAACGGGAGACTAGTGAGATCCGAGCAGTACTTC. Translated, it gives CAWTNGRLVRSEQYF.

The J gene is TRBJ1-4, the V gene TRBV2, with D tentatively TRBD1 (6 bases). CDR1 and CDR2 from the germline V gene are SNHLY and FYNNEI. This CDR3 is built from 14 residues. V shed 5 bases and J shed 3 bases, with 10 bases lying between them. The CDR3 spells CASSRGTANEKLFF. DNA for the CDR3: TGTGCCAGCAGTAGGGGGACGGCTAATGAAAAACTGTTTTTT.

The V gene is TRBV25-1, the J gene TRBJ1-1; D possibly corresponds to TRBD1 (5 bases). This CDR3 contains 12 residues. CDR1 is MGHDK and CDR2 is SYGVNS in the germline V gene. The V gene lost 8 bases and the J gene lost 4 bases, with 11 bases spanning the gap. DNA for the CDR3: TGTGCCAGCCTCGGGGGGGGCACTGAAGCTTTCTTT. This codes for CASLGGGTEAFF. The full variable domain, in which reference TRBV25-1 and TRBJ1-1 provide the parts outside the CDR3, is EADIYQTPRYLVIGTGKKITLECSQTMGHDKMYWYQQDPGMELHLIHYSYGVNSTEKGDLSSESTVSRIRTEHFPLTLESARPSHTSQYLCASLGGGTEAFFGQGTRLTVV.

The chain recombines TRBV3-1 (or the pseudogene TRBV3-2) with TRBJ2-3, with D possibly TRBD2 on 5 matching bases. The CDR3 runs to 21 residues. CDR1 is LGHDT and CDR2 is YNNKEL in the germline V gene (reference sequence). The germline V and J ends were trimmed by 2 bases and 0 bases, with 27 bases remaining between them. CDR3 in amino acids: CASSQKIVRDPHSLSTDTQYF. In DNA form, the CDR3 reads TGTGCCAGCAGCCAAAAGATCGTACGGGATCCCCACTCTCTTAGCACAGATACGCAGTATTTT.

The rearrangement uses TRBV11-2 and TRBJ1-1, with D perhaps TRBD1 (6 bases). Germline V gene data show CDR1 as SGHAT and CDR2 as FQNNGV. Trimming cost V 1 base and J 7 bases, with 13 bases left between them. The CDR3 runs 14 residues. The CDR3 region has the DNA TGTGCCAGCAGCTTAGCGGGGGGCCGGGGTGAAGCTTTCTTT. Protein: CASSLAGGRGEAFF.

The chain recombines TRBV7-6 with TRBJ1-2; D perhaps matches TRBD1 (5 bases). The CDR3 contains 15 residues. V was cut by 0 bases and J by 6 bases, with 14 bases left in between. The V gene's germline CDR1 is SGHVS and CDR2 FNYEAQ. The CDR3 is CASSLAPEGMNGYTF. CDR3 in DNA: TGTGCCAGCAGCTTAGCGCCGGAGGGGATGAATGGCTACACCTTC.

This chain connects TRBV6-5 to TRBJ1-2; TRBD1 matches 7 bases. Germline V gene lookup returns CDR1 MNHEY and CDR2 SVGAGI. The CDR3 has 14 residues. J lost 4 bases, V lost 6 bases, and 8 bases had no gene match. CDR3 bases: TGTGCCAGCAGCGACTCGACAGGGCTCTATGGCTACACCTTC. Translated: CASSDSTGLYGYTF.

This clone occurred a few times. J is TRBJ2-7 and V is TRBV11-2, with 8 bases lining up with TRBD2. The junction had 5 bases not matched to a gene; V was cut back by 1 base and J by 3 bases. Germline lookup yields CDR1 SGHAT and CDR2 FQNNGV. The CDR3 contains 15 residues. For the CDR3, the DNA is TGTGCCAGCAGCTTAGTGCCGCGGGGGGACTACGAGCAGTACTTC. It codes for CASSLVPRGDYEQYF.

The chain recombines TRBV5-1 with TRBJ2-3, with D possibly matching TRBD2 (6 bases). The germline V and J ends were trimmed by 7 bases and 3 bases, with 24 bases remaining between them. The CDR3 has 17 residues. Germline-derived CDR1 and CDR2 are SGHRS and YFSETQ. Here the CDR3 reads CASPHGGVREGTDTQYF. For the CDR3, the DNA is TGCGCCAGCCCCCACGGAGGGGTCCGGGAAGGTACAGATACGCAGTATTTT.

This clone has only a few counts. CDR3 DNA: TGTGCCAGCAGTGCTAACCAGGGGATCTATGGCTACACCTTC. Encoded protein: CASSANQGIYGYTF. The chain has TRBV28 and TRBJ1-2, with a tentative D call TRBD1 (6 bases). V was cut by 5 bases and J by 4 bases, with 14 bases left in between. There are 14 residues in the CDR3. CDR1 is MDHEN, CDR2 SYDVKM, per germline.

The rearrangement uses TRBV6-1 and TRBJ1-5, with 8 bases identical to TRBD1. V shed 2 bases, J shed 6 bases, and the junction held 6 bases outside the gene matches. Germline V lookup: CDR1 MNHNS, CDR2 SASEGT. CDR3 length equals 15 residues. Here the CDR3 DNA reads TGTGCCAGCAGTGAATGGGCAGGGGGCGGTCAGCCCCAGCATTTT. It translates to CASSEWAGGGQPQHF.

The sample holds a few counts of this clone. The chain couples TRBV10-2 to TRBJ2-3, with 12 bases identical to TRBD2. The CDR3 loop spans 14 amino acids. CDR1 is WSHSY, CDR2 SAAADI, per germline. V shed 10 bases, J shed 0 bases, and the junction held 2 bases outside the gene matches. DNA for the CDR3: TGCGCCATCGGGACTAGCGGGAGCACAGATACGCAGTATTTT. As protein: CAIGTSGSTDTQYF.

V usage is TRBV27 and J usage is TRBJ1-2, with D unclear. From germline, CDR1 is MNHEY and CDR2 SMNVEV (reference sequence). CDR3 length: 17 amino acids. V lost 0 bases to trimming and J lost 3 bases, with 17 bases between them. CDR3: CASSLSVGTGFDYGYTF. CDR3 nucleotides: TGTGCCAGCAGTTTATCGGTCGGCACCGGGTTTGACTATGGCTACACCTTC.

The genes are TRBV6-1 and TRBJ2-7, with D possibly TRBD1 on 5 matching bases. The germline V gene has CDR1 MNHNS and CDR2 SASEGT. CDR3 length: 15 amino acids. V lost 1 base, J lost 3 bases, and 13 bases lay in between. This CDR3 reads CASSEGRTIGYEQYF. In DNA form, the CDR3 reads TGTGCCAGCAGTGAAGGTAGGACAATAGGCTACGAGCAGTACTTC.

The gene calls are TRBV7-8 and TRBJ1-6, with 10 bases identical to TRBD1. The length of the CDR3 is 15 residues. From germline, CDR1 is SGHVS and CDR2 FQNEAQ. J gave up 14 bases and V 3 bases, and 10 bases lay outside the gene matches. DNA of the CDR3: TGTGCCAGCAGCTTGGGGGGGACAGGGGAAGGGGCCCTCCACTTT. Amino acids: CASSLGGTGEGALHF.

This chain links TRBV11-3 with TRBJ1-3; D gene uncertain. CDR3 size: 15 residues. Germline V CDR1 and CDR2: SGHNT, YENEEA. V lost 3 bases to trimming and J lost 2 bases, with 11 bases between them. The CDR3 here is CASSLGAQAGNTIYF. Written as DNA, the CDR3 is TGTGCCAGCAGCTTGGGAGCCCAAGCTGGAAACACCATATATTTT. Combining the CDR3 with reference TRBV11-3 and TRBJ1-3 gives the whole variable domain EAGVVQSPRYKIIEKKQPVAFWCNPISGHNTLYWYLQNLGQGPELLIRYENEEAVDDSQLPKDRFSAERLKGVDSTLKIQPAELGDSAVYLCASSLGAQAGNTIYFGEGSWLTVV.

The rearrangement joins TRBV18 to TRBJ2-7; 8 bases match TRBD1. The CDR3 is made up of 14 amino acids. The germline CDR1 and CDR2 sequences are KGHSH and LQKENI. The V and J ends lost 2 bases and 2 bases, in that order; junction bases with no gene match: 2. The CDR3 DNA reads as TGTGCCAGCTCACCAGGACAGGGAACCTACGAGCAGTACTTC. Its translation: CASSPGQGTYEQYF.

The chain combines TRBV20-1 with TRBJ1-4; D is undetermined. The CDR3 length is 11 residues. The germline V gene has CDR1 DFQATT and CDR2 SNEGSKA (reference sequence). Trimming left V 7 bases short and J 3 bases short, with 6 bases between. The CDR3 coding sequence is TGCAGTGGAATAGCTAATGAAAAACTGTTTTTT. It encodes CSGIANEKLFF.

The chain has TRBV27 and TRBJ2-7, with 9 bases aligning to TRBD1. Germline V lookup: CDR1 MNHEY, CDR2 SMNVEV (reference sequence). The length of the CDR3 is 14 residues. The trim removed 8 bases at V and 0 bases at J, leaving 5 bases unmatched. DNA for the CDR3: TGTGCCAGCCTCGGACAGGGGAGCTCCTACGAGCAGTACTTC. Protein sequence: CASLGQGSSYEQYF.

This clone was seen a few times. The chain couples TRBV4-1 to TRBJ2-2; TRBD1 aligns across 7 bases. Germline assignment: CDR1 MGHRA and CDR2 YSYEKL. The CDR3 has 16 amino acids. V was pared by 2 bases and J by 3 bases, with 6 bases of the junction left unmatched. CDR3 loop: CASSQRGRGYTGELFF. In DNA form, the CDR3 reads TGCGCCAGCAGCCAAAGGGGCAGGGGGTACACCGGGGAGCTGTTTTTT.

CDR3 sequence (DNA): TGTGCCTGGAGCGGACTAGCGGGGACCCAGTACTTC. It specifies CAWSGLAGTQYF. The rearrangement joins TRBV30 to TRBJ2-5; 11 nucleotides line up with TRBD2. Trimming took 3 bases from V and 7 from J; bases not matched to a gene: 1. The CDR3 contains 12 residues. In germline, CDR1 is GTSNPN, CDR2 SVGIG (reference sequence).

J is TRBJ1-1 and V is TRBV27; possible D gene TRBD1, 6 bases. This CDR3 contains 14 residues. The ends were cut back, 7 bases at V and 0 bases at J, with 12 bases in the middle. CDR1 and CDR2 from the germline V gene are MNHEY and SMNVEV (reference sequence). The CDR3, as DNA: TGTGCCAGCATAAAGTGGGGGCTGAACACTGAAGCTTTCTTT. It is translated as CASIKWGLNTEAFF.

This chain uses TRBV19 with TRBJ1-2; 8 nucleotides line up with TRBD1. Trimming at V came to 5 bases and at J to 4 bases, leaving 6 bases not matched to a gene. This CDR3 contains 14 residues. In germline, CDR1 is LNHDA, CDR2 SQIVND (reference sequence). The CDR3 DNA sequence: TGTGCCAGTAGTGGGGCAGGGGGCCTCTATGGCTACACCTTC. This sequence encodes CASSGAGGLYGYTF.